The TCR beta chain described here comes from a study of spatial heterogeneity in lung cancer. This CDR3 is built from 16 residues. CDR1 is SGHKS, CDR2 YYEKEE, per germline (reference sequence). Trimming removed 1 base from V and 4 bases from J, with 14 bases in between. Documented time point: sample taken at primary tumor resection. Material for sequencing was whole RNA from tumor, nontumor lung or frozen PBMC, left unsorted. By its share, this clonotype is medium-sized (0.01 to 0.1%). Each TCR cDNA molecule carried a unique molecular identifier. In TCRdb, the 5' RACE reads were re-called with MiXCR into one record per CDR3 protein. The data contain thousands of distinct CDR3 sequences, around a sixth of them singletons.

The chain combines TRBV5-5 with TRBJ2-2; tentatively, D is TRBD1 (5 bases). This TCR came from a male donor with early-stage non-small cell lung cancer. The sequenced sample was normal lung tissue next to the tumor, obtained at surgery. The CDR3 sequence: CASSLRGSQATGELFF. The CDR3 nucleotides read TGTGCCAGCAGCTTGAGGGGAAGTCAGGCCACCGGGGAGCTGTTTTTT. Combining the CDR3 with reference TRBV5-5 and TRBJ2-2 gives the whole variable domain DAGVTQSPTHLIKTRGQQVTLRCSPISGHKSVSWYQQVLGQGPQFIFQYYEKEERGRGNFPDRFSARQFPNYSSELNVNALLLGDSALYLCASSLRGSQATGELFFGEGSRLTVL.